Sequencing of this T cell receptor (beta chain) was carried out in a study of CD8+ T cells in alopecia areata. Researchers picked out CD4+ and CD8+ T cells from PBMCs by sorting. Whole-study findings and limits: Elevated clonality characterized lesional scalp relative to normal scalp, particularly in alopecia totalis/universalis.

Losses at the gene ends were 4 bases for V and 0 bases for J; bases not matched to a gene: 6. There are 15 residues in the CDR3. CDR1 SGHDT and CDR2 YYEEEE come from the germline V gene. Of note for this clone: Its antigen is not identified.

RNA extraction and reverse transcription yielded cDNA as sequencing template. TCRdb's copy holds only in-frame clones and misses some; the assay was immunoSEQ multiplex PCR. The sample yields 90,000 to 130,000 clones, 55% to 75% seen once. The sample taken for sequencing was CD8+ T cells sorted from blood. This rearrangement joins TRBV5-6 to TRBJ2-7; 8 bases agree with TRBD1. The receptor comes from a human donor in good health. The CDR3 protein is CASSPDGTGSYEQYF. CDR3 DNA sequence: TGTGCCAGCAGCCCTGACGGGACAGGCTCCTACGAGCAGTACTTC.